This record looks at one TCR beta chain sequence and its context. The target antigen is unknown. Baseline was the first blood sampling point, followed by cycle 4 day 1 and cycle 7 day 1. The data stem from a study of OX40 agonist ivuxolimab in advanced cancers. The germline V gene encodes CDR1 MDHEN and CDR2 SYDVKM. V lost 4 bases and J lost 8; bases outside the gene matches: 13. The CDR3 consists of 15 residues. Generated by immunoSEQ multiplex PCR, the TCRdb table keeps only in-frame clones and is missing some. This table has 60,000 to 85,000 clones, around nine tenths appearing once. The study's findings and limits: At 0.1 to 3.0 mg/kg, CD4+ and CD8+ blood T cells expanded clonally by week 6. Researchers did not establish what antigens the expanded peripheral T cells target. Near-lowest levels of clonal expansion characterized partial responders at 0.1-3.0 mg/kg.

This chain links TRBV28 with TRBJ1-1; 7 bases are a match to TRBD1. The clonotype was recovered from an adult with an advanced solid tumor such as melanoma, head and neck, liver or kidney cancer. The sample consisted of CD4+ or CD8+ T cells sorted from blood, taken in a trial of the OX40 agonist ivuxolimab. This CDR3 is CASSSPYRTGSEAFF. The DNA of the CDR3 is TGTGCCAGCAGTTCCCCTTATAGGACAGGTTCAGAAGCTTTCTTT.